This is a list of T cell receptor beta chains from one sample in a study of blood T cells in healthy people across ages. TCRdb analysed the 5' RACE reads with MiXCR anew, one entry per CDR3 protein. This sample has nearly 1 million distinct CDR3 sequences, with just over 50% found just once. Material for sequencing was blood. These receptors came from a woman in her fifties or sixties in good health. The conserved cysteine and the conserved F or W are not part of the CDR3 here.

v_call,cdr3_length,cdr3_aa
TRBV21-1,17,ASTKSEILAGGPPDTQY
TRBV6-2/TRBV6-3,15,ASSYSPSVGPTDTQY
TRBV20-1,11,SARVTETYGYT
TRBV7-9,13,ASMGTGYSSYEQY
TRBV6-2/TRBV6-3,13,ASSYRGRSTGELF
TRBV7-8,9,ASSLNREAF
TRBV4-1,16,ASSPPPGVRQIQETQY
TRBV20-1,11,SARDGTRATQY
TRBV6-5,12,ASSSGQGTDEQY
TRBV28,11,ASSLTYNQPQH
TRBV20-1,13,SARSGGDVNTEAF
TRBV7-2,14,ASSPRGTGITYEQY
TRBV5-1,13,ASSLFSHSYNEQF
TRBV7-9,13,ASSLKGDLRDTQY
TRBV6-2/TRBV6-3,14,ASSSRDPRAYNEQF
TRBV24-1,10,ATSDLFREQF
TRBV6-1,9,ASMEIPEQF
TRBV4-1,13,ASSQPGANTDTQY
TRBV27,13,ASSLAWGGQETQY
TRBV20-1,14,SARAGLAGRTDTQY
TRBV28,14,ASSWGGSGGNQPQH
TRBV20-1,12,SGLGDTASYEQY
TRBV4-3,12,ASSQDGPAVGQY
TRBV5-6,11,ASSSTDYYEQY
TRBV12-3/TRBV12-4,14,ASSSPRTGGENTQY
TRBV29-1,13,SVVLDRTSRETQY
TRBV18,15,ASSPRTSGVGGETQY
TRBV12-5,13,ASGPGPVGTDTQY
TRBV2,13,ANSQSGSSYNEQF
TRBV5-6,16,ASLRLTSGSNSYNEQF
TRBV12-3/TRBV12-4,12,ASSHLDGGYGYT
TRBV6-2/TRBV6-3,12,ASSYLAGPNEQF
TRBV5-1,12,ASSPLDSQETQY
TRBV7-7,13,ASSLDRVDTGELF
TRBV5-1,12,ASSFTGQKETQY
TRBV29-1,13,SCHPLGSSYNEQF
TRBV6-5,11,ASSYSMGRGYT
TRBV29-1,14,SGGGEGGWLPDTQY
TRBV10-3,14,AISVTRLDAPYEQY
TRBV7-2,13,ASSPNWGADSPLH
TRBV7-2,13,ASSWTSASTDTQY
TRBV20-1,13,SARGRLAGSHEQY
TRBV20-1,13,SARDPEGQYNEQF